This T cell receptor beta chain originates from a study of blood T cell repertoires in COVID-19 (dated by TCRdb to about 2020). With respect to the entire study: Collaborator samples came from the United States, Italy and Spain and covered acute and convalescent phases of COVID-19. The material from the prospective study consisted of cDNA or gDNA derived from T cells, B-cell-depleted T cells, or PBMCs. Deeply sampled blood TCRbeta repertoires from subjects exposed to, actively infected with, or recovered from COVID-19 were included in the dataset. A freely available public database, intended as a resource for researchers studying the immune response to SARS-CoV-2, is where the repertoires were released. Samples came from the ongoing ImmuneRACE study (first 160 participants) plus 1,254 subjects from 6 global collaborators. The sample metadata nearly always contained a de-identified subject ID, COVID-19 status, age in years and sex. HLA class I and class II types, where available, came from metadata supplied by the sample provider rather than from assay-based typing.

Comments on this clone: The antigen it binds to is not known. No much larger clonotype is one base removed from it; base qualities were not supplied.

The immunoSEQ Assay, a bias-controlled multiplex PCR, was used to amplify TCRbeta CDR3 regions from genomic DNA. Under the source paper's analysis protocol: Nucleated cell counts per sample were estimated from amplification of reference gene primers within the assay. To quantify the absolute abundance of each unique TCRbeta CDR3 rearrangement, sequence reads were collapsed and filtered. For each sample, productive Simpson clonality was calculated as the square root of Simpson's diversity index across productive rearrangements. The source is immuneACCESS, and TCRdb retained only in-frame sequences with V and J called. Part of the clones is not carried over; for the studies checked, unresolved V genes explain less than half of this, and the remainder is unexplained. V, J and clone size are those of that table, while D and trimming were read from the DNA. This sample is represented by under 250,000 clones; about 86% of them were singletons. More than 6.5% of the sample is held by the ten biggest clonotypes.

Findings and caveats that apply to the study as a whole: The quantity of clinical and demographic metadata differed by source and by participant and was supplied without curation.

The CDR3, from cysteine to phenylalanine, totals 15 residues. Only the CDR3 portion is preserved as DNA: 45 bases, with reading frame beginning at the first base. V drops 0 bases and J drops 3 bases, leaving 9 bases in between. CDR1 and CDR2 (MNHEY, SMNVEV) derive from the germline V gene (reference sequence). The collaborating institutions used their own protocols to collect whole blood in K2EDTA tubes. For TCRbeta analysis, collaborator samples were shipped as frozen whole blood, as isolated PBMCs, or as DNA extracted from either sample type. Recombination joined TRBV27 with TRBJ1-3; a confident D gene designation cannot be given. This sequence was found in a man in his forties with active or convalescent COVID-19. Specimen: peripheral blood. The CDR3 protein is CASSLSGGVGNTIYF. The base sequence is TGTGCCAGCAGTTTATCAGGCGGTGTTGGAAACACCATATATTTT.